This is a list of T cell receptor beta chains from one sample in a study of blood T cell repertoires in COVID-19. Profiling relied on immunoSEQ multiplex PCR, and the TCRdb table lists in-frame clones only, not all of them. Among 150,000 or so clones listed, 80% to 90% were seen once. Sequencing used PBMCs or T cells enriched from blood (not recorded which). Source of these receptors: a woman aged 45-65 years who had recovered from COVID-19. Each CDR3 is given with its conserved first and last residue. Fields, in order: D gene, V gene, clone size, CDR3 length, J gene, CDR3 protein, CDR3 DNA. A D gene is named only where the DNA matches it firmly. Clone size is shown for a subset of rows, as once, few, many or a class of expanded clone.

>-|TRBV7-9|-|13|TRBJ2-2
CASSPRATGELFF
TGTGCCAGCAGCCCCAGGGCGACCGGGGAGCTGTTTTTT
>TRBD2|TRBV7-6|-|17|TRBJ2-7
CASSPRGGSMAGYEQYF
TGTGCCAGCAGCCCACGGGGGGGGAGCATGGCTGGGTACGAGCAGTACTTC
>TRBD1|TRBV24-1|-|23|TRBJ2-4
CATSDKNPSSRDRECWAKNIQYF
TGTGCCACCAGTGACAAGAACCCCTCGTCCCGGGACAGGGAATGTTGGGCCAAAAACATTCAGTACTTC
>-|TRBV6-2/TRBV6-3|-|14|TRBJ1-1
CASSPGGAHTEAFF
TGTGCCAGCAGCCCGGGGGGAGCGCACACTGAAGCTTTCTTT
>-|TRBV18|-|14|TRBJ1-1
CASSPGRENTEAFF
TGTGCCAGCTCACCTGGCAGGGAGAACACTGAAGCTTTCTTT
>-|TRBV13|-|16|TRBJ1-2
CASSLSPQASNYGYTF
TGTGCCAGCAGCTTAAGTCCCCAGGCCTCTAACTATGGCTACACCTTC
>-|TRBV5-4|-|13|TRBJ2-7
CASSLMSGYEQYF
TGTGCCAGCAGCTTGATGAGCGGCTACGAGCAGTACTTC
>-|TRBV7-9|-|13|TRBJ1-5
CASSQTANQPQHF
TGTGCCAGCAGCCAGACAGCAAATCAGCCCCAGCATTTT
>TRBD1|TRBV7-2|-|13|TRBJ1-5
CASQGARNQPQHF
TGTGCCAGCCAGGGGGCGCGGAATCAGCCCCAGCATTTT
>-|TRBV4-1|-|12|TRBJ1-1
CASSLQGTEAFF
TGCGCCAGCAGCCTACAGGGCACTGAAGCTTTCTTT
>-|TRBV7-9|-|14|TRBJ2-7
CASSFGLLFAEQYF
TGTGCCAGCAGCTTCGGACTCCTATTCGCCGAGCAGTACTTC
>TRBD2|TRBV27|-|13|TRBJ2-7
CASTSGGVGEQYF
TGTGCCAGCACCTCGGGGGGGGTGGGGGAGCAGTACTTC
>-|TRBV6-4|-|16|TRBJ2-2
CASRDLARGATGELFF
TGTGCCAGCAGAGACCTAGCCCGGGGAGCCACCGGGGAGCTGTTTTTT
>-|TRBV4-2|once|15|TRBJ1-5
CASSQDLRGNQPQHF
TGTGCCAGCAGCCAAGATCTGAGGGGGAATCAGCCCCAGCATTTT
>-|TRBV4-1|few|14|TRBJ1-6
CASSPRTEGSPLHF
TGCGCCAGCAGCCCGCGGACCGAGGGTTCACCCCTCCACTTT
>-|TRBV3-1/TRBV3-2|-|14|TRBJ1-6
CASSPSNGNSPLHF
TGTGCCAGCAGCCCGTCGAACGGGAATTCACCCCTCCACTTT
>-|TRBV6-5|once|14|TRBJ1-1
CASSYSAGWTEAFF
TGTGCCAGCAGTTACTCTGCAGGCTGGACTGAAGCTTTCTTT
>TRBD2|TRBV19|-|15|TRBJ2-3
CASSISHGRTDTQYF
TGTGCCAGTAGTATATCACACGGGAGGACAGATACGCAGTATTTT
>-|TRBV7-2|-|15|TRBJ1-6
CASSLEGGGYSPLHF
TGTGCCAGCAGCTTAGAAGGGGGGGGGTATTCACCCCTCCACTTT
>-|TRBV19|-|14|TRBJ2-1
CASSIRGGYNEQFF
TGTGCCAGTAGTATCCGCGGCGGCTACAATGAGCAGTTCTTC
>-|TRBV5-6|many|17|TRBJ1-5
CASSLGFGGGENQPQHF
TGTGCCAGCAGCTTGGGTTTTGGGGGAGGAGAGAATCAGCCCCAGCATTTT
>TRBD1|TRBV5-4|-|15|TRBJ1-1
CASSYGQGGNTEAFF
TGTGCCAGCAGCTACGGACAGGGAGGTAACACTGAAGCTTTCTTT
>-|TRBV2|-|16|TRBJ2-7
CASTSGGRGGYYEQYF
TGTGCCAGCACCTCAGGGGGACGGGGGGGCTACTACGAGCAGTACTTC